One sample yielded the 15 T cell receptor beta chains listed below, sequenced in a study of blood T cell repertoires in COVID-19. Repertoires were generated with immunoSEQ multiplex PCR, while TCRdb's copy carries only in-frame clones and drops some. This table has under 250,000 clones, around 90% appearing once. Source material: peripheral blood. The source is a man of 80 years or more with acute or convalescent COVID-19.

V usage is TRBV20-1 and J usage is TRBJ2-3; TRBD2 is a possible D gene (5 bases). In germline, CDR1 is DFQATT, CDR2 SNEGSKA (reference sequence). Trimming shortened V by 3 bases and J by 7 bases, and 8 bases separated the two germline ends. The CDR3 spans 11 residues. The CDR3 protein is CSASPGNTQYF. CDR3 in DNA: TGCAGTGCTAGCCCGGGGAATACGCAGTATTTT.

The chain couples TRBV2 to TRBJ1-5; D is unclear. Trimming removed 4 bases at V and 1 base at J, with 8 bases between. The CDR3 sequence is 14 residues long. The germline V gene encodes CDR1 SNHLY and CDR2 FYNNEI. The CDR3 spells CASSGLRSNQPQHF. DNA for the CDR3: TGTGCCAGCAGTGGCTTACGGAGCAATCAGCCCCAGCATTTT.

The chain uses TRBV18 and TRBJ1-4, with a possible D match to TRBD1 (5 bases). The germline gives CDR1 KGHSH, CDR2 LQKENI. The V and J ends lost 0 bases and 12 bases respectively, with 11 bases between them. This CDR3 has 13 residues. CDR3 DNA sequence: TGTGCCAGCTCACCACCGCGACCGGGGGAACTGTTTTTT. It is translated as CASSPPRPGELFF.

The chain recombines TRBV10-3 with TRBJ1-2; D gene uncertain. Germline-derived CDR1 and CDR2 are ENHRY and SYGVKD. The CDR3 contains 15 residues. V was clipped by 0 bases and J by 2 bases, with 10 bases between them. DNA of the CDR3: TGTGCCATCAGTGAGTCCCAAACAATAAACTATGGCTACACCTTC. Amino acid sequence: CAISESQTINYGYTF.

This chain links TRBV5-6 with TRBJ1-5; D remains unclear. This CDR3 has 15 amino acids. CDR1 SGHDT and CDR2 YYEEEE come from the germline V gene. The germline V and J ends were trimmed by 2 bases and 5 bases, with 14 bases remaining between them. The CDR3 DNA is TGTGCCAGCAGCTTATTTTACGAGTCGTATCAGCCCCAGCATTTT. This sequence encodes CASSLFYESYQPQHF.

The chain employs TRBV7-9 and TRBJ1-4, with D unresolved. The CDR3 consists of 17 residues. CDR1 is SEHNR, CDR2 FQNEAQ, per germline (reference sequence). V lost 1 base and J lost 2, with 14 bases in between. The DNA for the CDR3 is TGTGCCAGCAGCTTAGGGCCCGAAGGAGCGACTAATGAAAAACTGTTTTTT. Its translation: CASSLGPEGATNEKLFF. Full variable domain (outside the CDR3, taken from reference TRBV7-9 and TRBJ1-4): DTGVSQNPRHKITKRGQNVTFRCDPISEHNRLYWYRQTLGQGPEFLTYFQNEAQLEKSRLLSDRFSAERPKGSFSTLEIQRTEQGDSAMYLCASSLGPEGATNEKLFFGSGTQLSVL.

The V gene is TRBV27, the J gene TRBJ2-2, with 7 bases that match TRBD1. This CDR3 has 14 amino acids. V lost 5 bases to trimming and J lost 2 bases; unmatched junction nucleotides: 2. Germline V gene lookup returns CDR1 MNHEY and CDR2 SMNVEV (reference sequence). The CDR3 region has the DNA TGTGCCAGCAGTCGACAGGGAAACACCGGGGAGCTGTTTTTT. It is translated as CASSRQGNTGELFF.

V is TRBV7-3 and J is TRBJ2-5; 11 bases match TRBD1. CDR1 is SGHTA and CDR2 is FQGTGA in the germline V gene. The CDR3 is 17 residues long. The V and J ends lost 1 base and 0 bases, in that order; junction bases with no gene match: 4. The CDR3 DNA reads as TGTGCCAGCAGCTTAATAGGACAGGGGGCGTACCAAGAGACCCAGTACTTC. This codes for CASSLIGQGAYQETQYF.

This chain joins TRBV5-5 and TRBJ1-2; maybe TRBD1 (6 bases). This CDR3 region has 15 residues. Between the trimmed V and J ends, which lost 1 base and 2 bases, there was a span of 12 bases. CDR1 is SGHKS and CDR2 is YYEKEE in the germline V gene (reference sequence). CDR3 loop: CASSLSGGANYGYTF. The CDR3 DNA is TGTGCCAGCAGCTTGTCTGGGGGCGCGAACTATGGCTACACCTTC.

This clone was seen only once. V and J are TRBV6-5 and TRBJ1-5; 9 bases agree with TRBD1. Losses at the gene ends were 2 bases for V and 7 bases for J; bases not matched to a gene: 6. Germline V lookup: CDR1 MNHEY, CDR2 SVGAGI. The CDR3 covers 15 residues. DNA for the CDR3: TGTGCCAGCAGTTACATCGGACAGGGGAGGCAGCCCCAGCATTTT. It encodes CASSYIGQGRQPQHF.

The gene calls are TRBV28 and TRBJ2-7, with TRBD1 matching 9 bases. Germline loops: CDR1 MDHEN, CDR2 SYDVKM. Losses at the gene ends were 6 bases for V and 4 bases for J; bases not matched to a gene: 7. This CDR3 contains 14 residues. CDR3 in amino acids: CASRPQGATYEQYF. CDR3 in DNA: TGTGCCAGCAGACCACAGGGGGCGACGTACGAGCAGTACTTC. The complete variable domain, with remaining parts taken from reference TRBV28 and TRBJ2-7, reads DVKVTQSSRYLVKRTGEKVFLECVQDMDHENMFWYRQDPGLGLRLIYFSYDVKMKEKGDIPEGYSVSREKKERFSLILESASTNQTSMYLCASRPQGATYEQYFGPGTRLTVT.

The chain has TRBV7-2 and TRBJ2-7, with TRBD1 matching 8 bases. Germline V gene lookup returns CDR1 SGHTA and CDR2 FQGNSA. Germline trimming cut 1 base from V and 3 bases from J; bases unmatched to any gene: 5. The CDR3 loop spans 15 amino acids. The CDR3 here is CASSLEQGVRYEQYF. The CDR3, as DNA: TGTGCCAGCAGCTTAGAACAGGGGGTACGCTACGAGCAGTACTTC.

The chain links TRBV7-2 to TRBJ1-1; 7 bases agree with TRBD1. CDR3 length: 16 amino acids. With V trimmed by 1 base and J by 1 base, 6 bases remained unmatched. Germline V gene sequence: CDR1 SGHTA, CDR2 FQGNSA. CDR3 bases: TGTGCCAGCAGCTTAGGCTACCGGACAGGGAACACTGAAGCTTTCTTT. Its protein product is CASSLGYRTGNTEAFF.

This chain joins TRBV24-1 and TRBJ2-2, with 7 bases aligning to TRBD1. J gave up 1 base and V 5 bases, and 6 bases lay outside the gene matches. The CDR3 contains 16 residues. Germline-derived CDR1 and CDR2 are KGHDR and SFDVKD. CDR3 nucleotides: TGTGCCACCAGTGCCACAGGGGCCCAGAACACCGGGGAGCTGTTTTTT. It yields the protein CATSATGAQNTGELFF.

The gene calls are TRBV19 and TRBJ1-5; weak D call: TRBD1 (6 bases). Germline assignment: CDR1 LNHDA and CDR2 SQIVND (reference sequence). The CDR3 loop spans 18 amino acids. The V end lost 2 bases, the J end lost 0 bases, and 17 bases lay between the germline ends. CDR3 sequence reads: CASSIHGRAGDSNQPQHF. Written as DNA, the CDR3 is TGTGCCAGTAGTATACATGGTAGGGCAGGGGATAGCAATCAGCCCCAGCATTTT. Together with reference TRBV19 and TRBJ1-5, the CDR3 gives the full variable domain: DGGITQSPKYLFRKEGQNVTLSCEQNLNHDAMYWYRQDPGQGLRLIYYSQIVNDFQKGDIAEGYSVSREKKESFPLTVTSAQKNPTAFYLCASSIHGRAGDSNQPQHFGDGTRLSIL.